The rows below give T cell receptor beta chains drawn from one sample of a study of blood T cell repertoires in COVID-19. Using immunoSEQ multiplex PCR, the repertoire was profiled, and TCRdb retains in-frame clones only, with some absent. Of 270,000 or so clones in the sample, roughly 84% are singletons; the top ten hold roughly 3.1%. Sequencing was done on a sample of PBMCs or T cells enriched from blood (not recorded which). The origin of the receptors is a man aged 50 to 60 who had recovered from COVID-19. The CDR3 runs from the conserved cysteine through the conserved F or W. A D gene is named only where the DNA matches it firmly. Clone size appears in some rows only: once, few, many, or a class for an expanded clone.

d_gene,v_gene,abundance,j_gene,CDR3nt,CDR3aa
TRBD1,TRBV24-1,-,TRBJ2-7,TGTGCCACCAGTGATTTTGGCCGCGAGGGGGCCCAAAAAAAGCAGTACTTC,CATSDFGREGAQKKQYF
-,TRBV6-2/TRBV6-3,once,TRBJ2-7,TGTGCCAGCAGCCAACCTATGTACGAGCAGTACTTC,CASSQPMYEQYF
-,TRBV7-3,once,TRBJ1-2,TGTGCCAGCAGCTTAGACGGATCGTTTGGAGGAGGCTACACCTTC,CASSLDGSFGGGYTF
-,TRBV29-1,-,TRBJ1-1,TGCAGCACTTCCCCGGGAGTAACTGAAGCTTTCTTT,CSTSPGVTEAFF
-,TRBV6-5,-,TRBJ1-1,TGTGCCAGCAGTTACTCGATCTCCCGGTGGACTGAAGCTTTCTTT,CASSYSISRWTEAFF
TRBD1,TRBV10-1,many,TRBJ2-7,TGCGCCAGCAGCCGCGGACAGGGGTACGAGCAGTACTTC,CASSRGQGYEQYF
-,TRBV6-1,-,TRBJ2-1,TGTGCCAGCAGTGACCCGGGATCTCACTACAATGAGCAGTTCTTC,CASSDPGSHYNEQFF
TRBD1,TRBV9,-,TRBJ2-1,TGTGCCAGCAGCTGGACAGGGGCCCATGAGCAGTTCTTC,CASSWTGAHEQFF
TRBD1,TRBV18,-,TRBJ1-1,TGTGCCACAGAACCAGGGGGCAGAACTGAAGCTTTCTTT,CATEPGGRTEAFF
TRBD2,TRBV29-1,-,TRBJ2-5,TGCAGCGTTGTAGCGGGGGGTGGGGAGACCCAGTACTTC,CSVVAGGGETQYF
-,TRBV2,-,TRBJ1-5,TGTGCCAGCAGTGAGCTGGCTAGCAATCAGCCCCAGCATTTT,CASSELASNQPQHF
-,TRBV9,-,TRBJ2-3,TGTGCCAGCAGCGTGGAGGGGGCGACAGATACGCAGTATTTT,CASSVEGATDTQYF
-,TRBV14,-,TRBJ2-2,TGTGCCAGCAGCCAAGATATCAGATACACCGGGGAGCTGTTTTTT,CASSQDIRYTGELFF
-,TRBV5-1,few,TRBJ2-1,TGCGCCAGCAGAGCGGACGCCGCCTCCTACAATGAGCAGTTCTTC,CASRADAASYNEQFF
-,TRBV20-1,-,TRBJ2-1,TGCAGTGCTAGTCGGCGGGTTCACAATGAGCAGTTCTTC,CSASRRVHNEQFF
TRBD2,TRBV9,-,TRBJ2-1,TGTGCCAGCAGCGTAGTGCCGGGAGGGCTCTACAATGAGCAGTTCTTC,CASSVVPGGLYNEQFF
-,TRBV6-5,-,TRBJ1-5,TGTGCCAGCAACCTGGGCCCCCGGCCCCAGCATTTT,CASNLGPRPQHF
TRBD1,TRBV27,-,TRBJ2-7,TGTGCCAGCTCTCCCGGGACAGAGCCTGACGAGCAGTACTTC,CASSPGTEPDEQYF
-,TRBV30,few,TRBJ1-3,TGTGCCTGGAGTGTAGGGGGAAGTTCTGGAAACACCATATATTTT,CAWSVGGSSGNTIYF
TRBD1,TRBV5-1,-,TRBJ1-4,TGCGCCAGCAGCAATAACGGACAGGGCCTAAATGAAAAACTGTTTTTT,CASSNNGQGLNEKLFF
-,TRBV10-2,-,TRBJ2-7,TGCGCCAGCAGTGAGTCAAGGGGGAGGGCCCCCCGTCTCGAGCAGTACTTC,CASSESRGRAPRLEQYF
TRBD2,TRBV6-2/TRBV6-3,-,TRBJ2-3,TGTGCCAGCAGCTCCCCTCGCGGGGGGGTCGAAGATACGCAGTATTTT,CASSSPRGGVEDTQYF
TRBD1,TRBV10-3,-,TRBJ2-3,TGTGCCATTCAGGGGGCGGCTAGCACAGATACGCAGTATTTT,CAIQGAASTDTQYF
-,TRBV9,-,TRBJ2-7,TGTGCCAGCAGCGTAGTGGAGAACGGCGGCAACCAGTACTTC,CASSVVENGGNQYF
-,TRBV5-1,-,TRBJ1-6,TGCGCCAGCAGCTTGGGGGTAACCAGGGGTTATAATTCACCCCTCCACTTT,CASSLGVTRGYNSPLHF
-,TRBV5-4,once,TRBJ2-1,TGTGCCAGCAGCTTGGGCGGGGTACTGAACAATGAGCAGTTCTTC,CASSLGGVLNNEQFF
-,TRBV10-2,-,TRBJ1-2,TGCGCCAGCAGTGAGTCGTTGGGGCATGGCTACACCTTC,CASSESLGHGYTF
TRBD1,TRBV12-5,-,TRBJ1-2,TGTGCTAGTGGTTTGGTACCTAGGCAGGGGGGTCGAGGCTACACCTTC,CASGLVPRQGGRGYTF
TRBD1,TRBV14,-,TRBJ1-2,TGTGCCAGCAGCTTGACAGGGGGCTATGGCTACACCTTC,CASSLTGGYGYTF
-,TRBV5-1,-,TRBJ2-1,TGCGCCAGCAGCTTGGGGAGGACTACCAATGAGCAGTTCTTC,CASSLGRTTNEQFF
TRBD2,TRBV11-2,-,TRBJ2-3,TGTGCCAGCAGCCGGACTAGTCTTATTGATACGCAGTATTTT,CASSRTSLIDTQYF
-,TRBV5-1,-,TRBJ1-3,TGCGCCAGCAGCTTGGTGACAGGCTCTGGAAACACCATATATTTT,CASSLVTGSGNTIYF
TRBD1,TRBV19,-,TRBJ1-5,TGTGCCAGTAGATCGGGACAGGGGGAAGGGAGCAATCAGCCCCAGCATTTT,CASRSGQGEGSNQPQHF
-,TRBV6-2/TRBV6-3,-,TRBJ2-7,TGTGCCAGCAGTTACAGGGGTCCCGGAGGAGGGCCAGGACGCTACGAGCAGTACTTC,CASSYRGPGGGPGRYEQYF
TRBD1,TRBV4-1,-,TRBJ2-7,TGCGCCAGCAGCCAAGTCGGAAGGGGACAGTACGAGCAGTACTTC,CASSQVGRGQYEQYF
-,TRBV2,-,TRBJ1-4,TGTGCCAGCAGGGCGGAAATTTTTAATGAAAAACTGTTTTTT,CASRAEIFNEKLFF